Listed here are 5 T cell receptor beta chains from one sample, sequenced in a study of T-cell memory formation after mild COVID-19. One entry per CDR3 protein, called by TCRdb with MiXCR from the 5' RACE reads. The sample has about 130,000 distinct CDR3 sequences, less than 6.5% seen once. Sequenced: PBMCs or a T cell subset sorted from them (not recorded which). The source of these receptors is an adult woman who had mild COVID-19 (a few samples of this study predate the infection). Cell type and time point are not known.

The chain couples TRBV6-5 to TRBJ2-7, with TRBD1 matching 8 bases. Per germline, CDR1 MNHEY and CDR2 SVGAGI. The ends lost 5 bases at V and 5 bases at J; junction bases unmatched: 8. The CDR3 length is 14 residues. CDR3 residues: CASSAARTGNEQYF. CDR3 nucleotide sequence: TGTGCCAGCAGTGCCGCTCGGACAGGGAACGAGCAGTACTTC.

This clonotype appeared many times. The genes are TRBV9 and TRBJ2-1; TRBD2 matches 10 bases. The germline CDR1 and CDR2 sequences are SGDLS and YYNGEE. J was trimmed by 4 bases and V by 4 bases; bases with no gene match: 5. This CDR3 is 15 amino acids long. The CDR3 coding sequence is TGTGCCAGCAGCTTATCTAGCGGGGGATACAATGAGCAGTTCTTC. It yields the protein CASSLSSGGYNEQFF.

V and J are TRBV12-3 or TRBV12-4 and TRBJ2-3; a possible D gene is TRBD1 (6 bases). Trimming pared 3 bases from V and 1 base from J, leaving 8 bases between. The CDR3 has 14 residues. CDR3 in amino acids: CASSFRQGTDTQYF. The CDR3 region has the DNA TGTGCCAGCAGTTTTCGACAGGGCACAGATACGCAGTATTTT.

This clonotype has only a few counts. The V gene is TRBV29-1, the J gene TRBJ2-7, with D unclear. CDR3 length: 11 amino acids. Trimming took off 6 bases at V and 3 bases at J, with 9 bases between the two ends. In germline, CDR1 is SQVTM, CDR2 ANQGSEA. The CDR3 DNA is TGCAGCGTCCATACCGGCTACGAGCAGTACTTC. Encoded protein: CSVHTGYEQYF.

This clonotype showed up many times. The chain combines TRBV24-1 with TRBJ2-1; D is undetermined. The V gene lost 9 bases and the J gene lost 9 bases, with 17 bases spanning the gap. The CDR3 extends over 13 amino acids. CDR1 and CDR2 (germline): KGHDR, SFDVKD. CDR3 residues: CATVGWASAEQFF. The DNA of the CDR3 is TGTGCCACCGTGGGGTGGGCGAGCGCTGAGCAGTTCTTC.